This T cell receptor (beta chain) was documented in a study of early stage breast cancer tumors. The V end was cut by 4 bases, the J end by 3 bases, with 14 bases between. The CDR3 runs to 15 residues. The V gene's germline CDR1 is SGHRS and CDR2 YFSETQ. This table comes from immunoSEQ multiplex PCR, and its TCRdb copy is limited to in-frame clones, with some not included. The table lists 2,000 or so clones, 69% of them singletons, with roughly 9.2% in the top ten. The receptor was derived from a person aged 40-50 years with breast cancer. The chain joins TRBV5-1 to TRBJ2-1; D gene unclear. Sequences were obtained from normal breast tissue next to the tumor. CDR3 sequence (DNA): TGCGCCAGCAGCCCGGACGGAGATTACTACAATGAGCAGTTCTTC. Its translation is CASSPDGDYYNEQFF. Supplemented by reference TRBV5-1 and TRBJ2-1, the full variable domain reads KAGVTQTPRYLIKTRGQQVTLSCSPISGHRSVSWYQQTPGQGLQFLFEYFSETQRNKGNFPGRFSGRQFSNSRSEMNVSTLELGDSALYLCASSPDGDYYNEQFFGPGTRLTVL.